The clone carrying this T cell receptor (beta chain) is a singleton in its sample. Input was roughly 616 ng to 6,500 ng of genomic DNA from tumor or blood. The sample comes from a study of T cells in tumors after PD-1 blockade. Study-level information: Patients had no prior checkpoint blockade, systemic immunosuppressants, or anti-cancer therapy within 4 weeks.

Only in-frame clones appear in the TCRdb table, and some are missing; sequencing was by immunoSEQ multiplex PCR. Of about 33,000 clones in the sample, around four fifths were seen once. V dropped 6 bases and J dropped 1 base, with 12 bases sitting between them. Looked up from germline, CDR1 is SNHLY and CDR2 is FYNNEI. CDR3 size: 14 residues. Sequences were derived from PBMCs, sampled before anti-PD-1 treatment. J is TRBJ2-5 and V is TRBV2, with D possibly being TRBD2 (6 bases). This TCR was recovered from a human donor with basal cell carcinoma. The CDR3 here is CASRNLAVQETQYF. CDR3 sequence (DNA): TGTGCCAGCAGAAACTTAGCGGTCCAAGAGACCCAGTACTTC.